This TCR beta chain was sequenced during a study of cytomegalovirus exposure and HLA in healthy donors. Study observations and caveats: Specificity for CMV antigens was confirmed in vitro for a few of the CMV-associated chains.

Here immunoSEQ multiplex PCR was the method, and the copy in TCRdb shows in-frame clones only, minus some. This table has 110,000 to 150,000 clones, about 94% appearing once. The CDR3 covers 19 residues. Germline CDR1 and CDR2: SGHDT and YYEEEE. Trimming at V came to 0 bases and at J to 3 bases, leaving 13 bases not matched to a gene. In the case of this clone: Its antigen is currently unknown.

The chain is built from TRBV5-6 and TRBJ2-1, with TRBD2 matching over 9 bases. The specimen sequenced was PBMCs. The sequence was obtained from a man between 18 and 35 years old in good health and CMV-seropositive. The CDR3 DNA follows: TGTGCCAGCAGCTTGGTGGTTGGTAGCGGGAGCCCCTTCTACAATGAGCAGTTCTTC. Encoded protein: CASSLVVGSGSPFYNEQFF. The variable domain in full, with the rest retrieved from reference TRBV5-6 and TRBJ2-1, is DAGVTQSPTHLIKTRGQQVTLRCSPKSGHDTVSWYQQALGQGPQFIFQYYEEEERQRGNFPDRFSGHQFPNYSSELNVNALLLGDSALYLCASSLVVGSGSPFYNEQFFGPGTRLTVL.